This T cell receptor beta chain was identified in a study of human CD8 memory T cell subsets (dated by TCRdb to between 2020 and 2021). As for the study more broadly: To assess clonal relationships, the TCRbeta repertoires of stem-like (TSTEM), progenitor exhausted-like (TPEX) and effector memory CD8+ T cell subsets were compared. Six donors each provided TSTEM, TPEX and effector memory subsets, from which TCRbeta repertoires were obtained.

Findings and caveats that apply to the study as a whole: Greater repertoire diversity in TSTEM than in TPEX subsets was suggested by Chao1 estimates, potentially reflecting a broader range of specificities. Although both stem-like subsets shared clonotypes with effector memory cells, the overlap between TSTEM and TPEX repertoires was minimal, suggesting distinct antigen spectra for the TSTEM and TPEX subsets. Similarly high normalized Shannon-Wiener diversity was shown by TSTEM and TPEX subsets, whereas comparatively lower diversity was seen in effector memory subsets. Only TCRbeta chains were sequenced, and repertoire comparisons rested on six donors tested with paired t-tests and Bonferroni correction.

As for this clonotype: Its specific antigen is unknown.

The CDR3 spans 19 residues, from the cysteine through the phenylalanine. The record lacks a DNA sequence. CDR1 and CDR2 are read off the germline V gene as SGHVS and FNYEAQ. Density gradient separation was used to isolate peripheral blood mononuclear cells from healthy donor buffy coats. In the study, total CD8+ T cells were enriched by negative magnetic separation with EasySep or MojoSort CD8+ T cell isolation kits. For each subset, total RNA was extracted using an RNeasy Mini Kit from duplicate vials of roughly 150,000 sorted CD8+ T cells. PBMCs were used either fresh or after cryopreservation in fetal bovine serum containing approximately 9.5% DMSO. CD8+ T cell subsets were sorted to purity by fluorescence-activated cell sorting on a FACSAria III. A Human TCR Profiling Kit was used to prepare UMI-labeled 5' RACE TCRbeta libraries. Every TCRbeta library was prepared in parallel with an identical number of PCR cycles. The original pipeline was this. Between about 2,900 and 20,000 functional CDR3beta clonotypes were contained in each TCRbeta library. UMI extraction and consensus assembly used MIGEC 1.2.9, requiring at least three reads per UMI. MiXCR 3.0.3 was used to extract in-frame CDR3beta repertoires. Diversity metrics were computed in VDJtools 1.2.1 after downsampling each sample to 42,000 randomly selected UMIs. Repertoire overlap metrics D, R and F2 were calculated in VDJtools for the top 3,000 clones of each sample pair. After the reads were reprocessed by TCRdb, one entry was made per CDR3 protein sequence, with no DNA. The V and J calls, along with clone size, are taken from TCRdb and not from the paper's own processing. The sample's clone listing holds 9,500 to 12,000 distinct CDR3 sequences. Roughly 8.6% of the sample lies in the top ten.

The sequence joins TRBV7-6 to TRBJ2-2; no DNA is available, so the TRBD1 call from TCRdb remains unchecked. The clonotype originates from a human donor in good health. Sequenced: CD8+ T cells from PBMCs. The CDR3 protein is CASSQASTGDDANTGELFF.